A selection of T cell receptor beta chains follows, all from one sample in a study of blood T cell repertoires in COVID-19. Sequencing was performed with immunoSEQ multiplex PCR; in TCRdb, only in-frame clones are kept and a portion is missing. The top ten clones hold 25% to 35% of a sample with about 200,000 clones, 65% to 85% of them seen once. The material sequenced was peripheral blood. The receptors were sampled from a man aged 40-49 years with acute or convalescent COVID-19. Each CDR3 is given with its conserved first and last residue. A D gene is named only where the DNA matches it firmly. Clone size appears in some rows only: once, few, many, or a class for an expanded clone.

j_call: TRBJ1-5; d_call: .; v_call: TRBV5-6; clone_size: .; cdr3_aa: CASSLGDNRQPQHF; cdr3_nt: TGTGCCAGCAGCTTGGGGGACAATCGTCAGCCCCAGCATTTT
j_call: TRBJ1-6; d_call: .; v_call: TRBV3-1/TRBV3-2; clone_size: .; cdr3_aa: CASSQTTGTRNSPLHF; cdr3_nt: TGTGCCAGCAGCCAAACTACCGGGACTAGGAATTCACCCCTCCACTTT
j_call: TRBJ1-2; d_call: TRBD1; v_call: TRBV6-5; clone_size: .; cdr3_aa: CASSLGQGVVGYTF; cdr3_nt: TGTGCCAGCAGTCTGGGACAGGGAGTCGTTGGCTACACCTTC
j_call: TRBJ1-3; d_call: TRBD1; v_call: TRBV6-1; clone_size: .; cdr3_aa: CASSEGTGTGNTIYF; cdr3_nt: TGTGCCAGCAGTGAAGGGACAGGGACTGGAAACACCATATATTTT
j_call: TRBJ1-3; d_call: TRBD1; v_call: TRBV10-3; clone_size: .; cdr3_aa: CATLQGASSGNTIYF; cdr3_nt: TGTGCCACCTTACAGGGGGCAAGCTCTGGAAACACCATATATTTT
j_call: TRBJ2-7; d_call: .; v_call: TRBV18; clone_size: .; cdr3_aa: CASSPRSGSDYEQYF; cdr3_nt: TGTGCCAGCTCACCTCGATCGGGATCCGACTACGAGCAGTACTTC
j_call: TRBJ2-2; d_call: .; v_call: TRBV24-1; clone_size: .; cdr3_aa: CATSDLGEGGRNTGELFF; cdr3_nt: TGTGCCACCAGTGATTTGGGTGAGGGGGGGCGAAACACCGGGGAGCTGTTTTTT
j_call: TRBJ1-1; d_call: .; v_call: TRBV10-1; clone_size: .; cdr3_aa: CASSESTDTEAFF; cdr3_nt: TGCGCCAGCAGTGAGTCGACAGACACTGAAGCTTTCTTT
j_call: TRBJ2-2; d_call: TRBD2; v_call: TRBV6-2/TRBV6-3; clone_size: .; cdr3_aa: CASSRLAGVDTGELFF; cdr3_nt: TGTGCCAGCAGCAGACTAGCGGGAGTAGATACCGGGGAGCTGTTTTTT
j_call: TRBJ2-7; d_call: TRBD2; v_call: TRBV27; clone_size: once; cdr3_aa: CASSLPSGRAGGYF; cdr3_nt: TGTGCCAGCAGTTTACCTAGCGGGAGGGCCGGGGGGTACTTC
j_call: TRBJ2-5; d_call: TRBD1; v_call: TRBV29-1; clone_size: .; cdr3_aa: CSAGDRAETQYF; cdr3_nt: TGCAGCGCCGGGGACAGGGCTGAGACCCAGTACTTC
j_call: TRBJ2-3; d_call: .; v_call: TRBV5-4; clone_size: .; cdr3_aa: CASSPQDSIQSDTQYF; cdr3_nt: TGTGCCAGCAGCCCGCAAGACTCAATTCAATCAGATACGCAGTATTTT
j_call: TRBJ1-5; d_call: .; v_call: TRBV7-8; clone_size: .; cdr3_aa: CASSPGGRMSNQPQHF; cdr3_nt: TGTGCCAGCAGCCCCGGGGGGCGGATGAGCAATCAGCCCCAGCATTTT
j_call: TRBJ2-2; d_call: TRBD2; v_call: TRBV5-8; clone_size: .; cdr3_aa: CASSSLAGDTGELFF; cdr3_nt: TGTGCCAGCAGCTCCTTAGCGGGAGATACCGGGGAGCTGTTTTTT
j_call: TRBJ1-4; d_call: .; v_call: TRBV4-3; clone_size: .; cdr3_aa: CASSQTTGSTNEKLFF; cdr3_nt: TGCGCCAGCAGCCAAACCACAGGCTCTACTAATGAAAAACTGTTTTTT
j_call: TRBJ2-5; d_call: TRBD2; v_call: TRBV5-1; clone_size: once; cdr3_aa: CASNGLAGGPGETQYF; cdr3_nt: TGCGCCAGCAACGGACTAGCGGGAGGGCCGGGGGAGACCCAGTACTTC
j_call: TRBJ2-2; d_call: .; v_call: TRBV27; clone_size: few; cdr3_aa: CASSPPDSPTGELFF; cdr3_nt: TGTGCCAGCAGCCCCCCGGACAGTCCCACCGGGGAGCTGTTTTTT
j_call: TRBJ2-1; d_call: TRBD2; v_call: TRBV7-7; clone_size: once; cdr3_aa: CASSLASSGSLNEQFF; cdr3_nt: TGTGCCAGCAGCTTAGCGTCGAGCGGGAGTTTGAATGAGCAGTTCTTC
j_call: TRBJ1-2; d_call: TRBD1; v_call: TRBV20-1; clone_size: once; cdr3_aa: CSASQGDYGYTF; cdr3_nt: TGCAGTGCTAGTCAGGGGGACTATGGCTACACCTTC
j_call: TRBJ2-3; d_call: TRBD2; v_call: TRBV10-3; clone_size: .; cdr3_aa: CAIGIGRASTDTQYF; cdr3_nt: TGTGCCATCGGGATCGGGAGGGCTAGCACAGATACGCAGTATTTT
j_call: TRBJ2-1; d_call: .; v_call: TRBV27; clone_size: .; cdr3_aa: CASSPRRAGTYPEQFF; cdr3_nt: TGTGCCAGCAGTCCCCGGCGCGCGGGAACATACCCTGAGCAGTTCTTC
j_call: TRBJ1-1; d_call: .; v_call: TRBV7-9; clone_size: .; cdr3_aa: CASSLVRAEAFF; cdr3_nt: TGTGCCAGCAGCTTAGTGCGAGCCGAAGCTTTCTTT
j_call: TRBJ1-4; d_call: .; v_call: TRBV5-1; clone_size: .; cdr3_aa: CASSVGHRGEKLFF; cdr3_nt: TGCGCCAGCAGCGTCGGCCATCGGGGTGAAAAACTGTTTTTT
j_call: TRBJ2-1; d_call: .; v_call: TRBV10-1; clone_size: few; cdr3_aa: CASSEFRLSSYNEQFF; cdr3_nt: TGCGCCAGCAGTGAGTTTCGCTTGAGCTCCTACAATGAGCAGTTCTTC
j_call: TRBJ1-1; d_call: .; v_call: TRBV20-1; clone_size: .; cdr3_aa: CSASGTEAFF; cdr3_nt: TGCAGTGCTTCCGGGACTGAAGCTTTCTTT
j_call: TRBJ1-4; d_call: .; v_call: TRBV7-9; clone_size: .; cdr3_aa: CASSFGEGSEKLFF; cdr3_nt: TGTGCCAGCAGCTTTGGGGAGGGTTCGGAAAAACTGTTTTTT
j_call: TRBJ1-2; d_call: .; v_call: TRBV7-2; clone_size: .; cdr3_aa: CASSLVLELVYGYTF; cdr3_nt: TGTGCCAGCAGCTTAGTTTTGGAGCTAGTCTATGGCTACACCTTC
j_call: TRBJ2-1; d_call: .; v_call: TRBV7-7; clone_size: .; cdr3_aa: CASSLATVPGFEQFF; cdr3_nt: TGTGCCAGCAGCTTAGCCACGGTCCCGGGGTTTGAGCAGTTCTTC
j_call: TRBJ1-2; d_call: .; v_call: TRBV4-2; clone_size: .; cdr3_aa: CASSQDGGRHPHPFYTF; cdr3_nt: TGTGCCAGCAGCCAAGATGGGGGCAGACACCCTCACCCTTTCTACACCTTC
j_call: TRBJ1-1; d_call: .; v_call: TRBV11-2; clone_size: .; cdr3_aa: CASSLGGNTEAFF; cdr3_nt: TGTGCCAGCAGCTTAGGCGGAAACACTGAAGCTTTCTTT
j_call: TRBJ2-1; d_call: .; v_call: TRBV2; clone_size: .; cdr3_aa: CASLKRETYNEQFF; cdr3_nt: TGTGCCAGCTTAAAAAGGGAGACCTACAATGAGCAGTTCTTC
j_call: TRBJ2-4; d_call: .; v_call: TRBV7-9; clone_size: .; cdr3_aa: CASSLGRAGNIQYF; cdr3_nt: TGTGCCAGCAGCTTGGGCAGGGCCGGGAACATTCAGTACTTC
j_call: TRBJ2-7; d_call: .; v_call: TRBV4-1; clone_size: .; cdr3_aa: CASSQHFDSHEQYF; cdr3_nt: TGCGCCAGCAGCCAACACTTCGACAGCCACGAGCAGTACTTC
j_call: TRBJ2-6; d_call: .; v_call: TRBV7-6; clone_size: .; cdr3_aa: CASSSGGGQTSGANVLTF; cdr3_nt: TGTGCCAGCAGCTCTGGGGGGGGACAAACCTCTGGGGCCAACGTCCTGACTTTC
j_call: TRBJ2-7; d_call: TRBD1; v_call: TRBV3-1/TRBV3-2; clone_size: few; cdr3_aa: CASSPGQNTYEQYF; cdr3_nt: TGTGCCAGCAGCCCGGGACAGAATACCTACGAGCAGTACTTC
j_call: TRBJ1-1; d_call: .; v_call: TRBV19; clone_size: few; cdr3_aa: CASSSGTQNTEAFF; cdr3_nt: TGTGCCAGTAGCTCCGGGACACAGAACACTGAAGCTTTCTTT
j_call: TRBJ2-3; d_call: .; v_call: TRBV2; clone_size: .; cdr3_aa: CASTLLGPDTQYF; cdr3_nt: TGTGCCAGCACCCTACTAGGTCCAGATACGCAGTATTTT
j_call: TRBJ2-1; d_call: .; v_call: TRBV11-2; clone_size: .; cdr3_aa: CASAMGRGRSSYNEQFF; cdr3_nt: TGTGCCAGCGCAATGGGGCGGGGCCGGAGCTCCTACAATGAGCAGTTCTTC
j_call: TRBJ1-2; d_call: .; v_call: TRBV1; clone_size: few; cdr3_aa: CTSRTGKASYGYTF; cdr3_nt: TGCACCAGCAGGACAGGCAAGGCGAGCTATGGCTACACCTTC
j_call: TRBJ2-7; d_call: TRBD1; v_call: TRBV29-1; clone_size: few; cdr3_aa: CSVEDRDRGGEQYF; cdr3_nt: TGCAGCGTTGAAGACCGGGACAGAGGTGGTGAGCAGTACTTC
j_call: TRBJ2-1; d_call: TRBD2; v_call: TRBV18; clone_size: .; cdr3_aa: CASSTTSDNEQFF; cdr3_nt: TGTGCCAGCTCAACTACTAGCGACAATGAGCAGTTCTTC
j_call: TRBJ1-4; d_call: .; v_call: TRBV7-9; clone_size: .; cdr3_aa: CASSPLAGEEKLFF; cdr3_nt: TGTGCCAGCAGTCCCCTTGCAGGGGAAGAAAAACTGTTTTTT